These T cell receptor beta chains were read from a single sample in a study of blood T cells in healthy people across ages. A single record per CDR3 protein comes from TCRdb applying MiXCR to the 5' RACE reads. The sample holds more than 800,000 distinct CDR3 sequences, 25% to 35% seen once. The sequenced material came from blood. These receptors came from a woman of 80 years or more in good health. The CDR3 runs from the conserved cysteine through the conserved F or W. Fields, in order: V gene, clone size, CDR3 protein. Rows may omit the clone size; those that give it use once, few, many or a size class.

v_call: TRBV5-5; clone_size: many; cdr3_aa: CASSLREAISGANVLTF
v_call: TRBV2; clone_size: many; cdr3_aa: CASSEATELGQVGPYEQYF
v_call: TRBV7-9; clone_size: -; cdr3_aa: CASSSSVVYNEQFF
v_call: TRBV4-2; clone_size: many; cdr3_aa: CASSQEADSTDTQYF
v_call: TRBV18; clone_size: few; cdr3_aa: CASSPLQGAEYGYTF
v_call: TRBV4-3; clone_size: many; cdr3_aa: CASSQVGRGIYNEQFF
v_call: TRBV6-5; clone_size: -; cdr3_aa: CASSPDQTDNYGCTF
v_call: TRBV10-3; clone_size: many; cdr3_aa: CAIRGQVGEKLFF
v_call: TRBV7-9; clone_size: many; cdr3_aa: CASSPQGVYIYNEQFF
v_call: TRBV29-1; clone_size: many; cdr3_aa: CSVAMGGTGEFF
v_call: TRBV6-5; clone_size: many; cdr3_aa: CASRFLSTGPKGYEQYF
v_call: TRBV12-3/TRBV12-4; clone_size: -; cdr3_aa: CANSHREGPDTQYF
v_call: TRBV2; clone_size: -; cdr3_aa: CASSGRWRAETQYF
v_call: TRBV12-3/TRBV12-4; clone_size: many; cdr3_aa: CASSLSSGGGSYGYTF
v_call: TRBV11-2; clone_size: few; cdr3_aa: CASSLDQHKGDGYTF
v_call: TRBV5-1; clone_size: many; cdr3_aa: CASSLGQGAVYEQYF
v_call: TRBV5-1; clone_size: -; cdr3_aa: CASSLDGARGSDTQYF
v_call: TRBV24-1; clone_size: -; cdr3_aa: CATSGTGGRDEQFF
v_call: TRBV7-2; clone_size: many; cdr3_aa: CASSLEGIVNSPLHF
v_call: TRBV6-5; clone_size: few; cdr3_aa: CASSYFGQRAFF
v_call: TRBV7-2; clone_size: many; cdr3_aa: CASSRNRGLTDTQYF
v_call: TRBV7-9; clone_size: -; cdr3_aa: CASSFHTATGAGYTF
v_call: TRBV12-3/TRBV12-4; clone_size: -; cdr3_aa: CASSLGVRGYTF
v_call: TRBV6-6; clone_size: -; cdr3_aa: CTSSYEGTSQETQYF
v_call: TRBV28; clone_size: many; cdr3_aa: CASSPLGGPIDEQYF
v_call: TRBV7-7; clone_size: many; cdr3_aa: CASSVVPDSEQFF
v_call: TRBV12-3/TRBV12-4; clone_size: -; cdr3_aa: CASSAPLGEAFF
v_call: TRBV20-1; clone_size: many; cdr3_aa: CSARDDLGYGYTF
v_call: TRBV18; clone_size: -; cdr3_aa: CASSPPTWLGSDTQYF
v_call: TRBV20-1; clone_size: many; cdr3_aa: CSARDKGLYNSPLHF
v_call: TRBV7-2; clone_size: many; cdr3_aa: CASSLVQDTPGYF
v_call: TRBV18; clone_size: many; cdr3_aa: CASSPLIRGKDTEAFF
v_call: TRBV11-2; clone_size: -; cdr3_aa: CANRITDTQYF
v_call: TRBV4-3; clone_size: few; cdr3_aa: CASSLTRQGDQPQHF
v_call: TRBV7-2; clone_size: -; cdr3_aa: CASSSGDSPMNTEAFF
v_call: TRBV6-2/TRBV6-3; clone_size: many; cdr3_aa: CASRVGLAGAISQETQYF